This T cell receptor beta chain was recorded in a study of blood T cells in healthy people across ages. CDR3 length: 12 residues. Germline CDR1 reads MNHEY; CDR2 reads SVGEGT. Trimming took 7 bases from V and 3 from J, leaving 9 bases between them. A second PCR, run for roughly 6 to 11 cycles, used a sample-barcoded 5' primer plus a J-beta primer mix. There were at least 2.5 million CDR3-containing paired-end reads obtained from each sample. TCRdb reprocessed the 5' RACE reads via MiXCR and lists one record per CDR3 protein. Of 450,000 to 700,000 distinct CDR3 sequences listed, 25% to 30% are singletons. Russia was home to the donors, healthy Caucasian individuals aged about 6 to 100. Per sample, extraction of total RNA gave at least 5 micrograms in every case.

The rearrangement joins TRBV6-2 or TRBV6-3 to TRBJ1-1, with D unclear. This sequence was found in an older woman in good health. The sequencing sample was made of blood. Written as DNA, the CDR3 is TGTGCCAGCAAAGTGCAGTACACTGAAGCTTTCTTT. This gives the protein CASKVQYTEAFF.